This T cell receptor (beta chain) is drawn from a study of early T cells in non-severe SARS-CoV-2 infection. In the study overall: Sequencing of unsorted whole blood was done on bulk RNA, leaving chains unpaired. The study's findings and limits: Matching with VDJdb favored anti-spike CD8 responses (missing private and CD4 specificities).

Unique molecular identifiers (one per individual cDNA molecule) were attached. TCRdb itself ran the 5' RACE reads through MiXCR, one entry per CDR3 protein. This sample has 95,000 to 110,000 distinct CDR3 sequences, with around 10% found just once. This clonotype was seen repeatedly, ten times or more. Its antigen is still unknown. In germline, CDR1 is SNHLY, CDR2 FYNNEI. The CDR3 extends over 12 amino acids. Trimming took 6 bases from V and 3 from J; bases not matched to a gene: 2. The chain uses TRBV2 and TRBJ2-7, with 7 nucleotides matching TRBD1. The receptor's source is an adult who was a healthcare worker with PCR-confirmed SARS-CoV-2 infection or an uninfected control (not recorded which). The sequenced sample consisted of whole blood. The CDR3 region is CASRRQGYEQYF. The CDR3 nucleotides read TGTGCCAGCAGAAGACAGGGCTACGAGCAGTACTTC.